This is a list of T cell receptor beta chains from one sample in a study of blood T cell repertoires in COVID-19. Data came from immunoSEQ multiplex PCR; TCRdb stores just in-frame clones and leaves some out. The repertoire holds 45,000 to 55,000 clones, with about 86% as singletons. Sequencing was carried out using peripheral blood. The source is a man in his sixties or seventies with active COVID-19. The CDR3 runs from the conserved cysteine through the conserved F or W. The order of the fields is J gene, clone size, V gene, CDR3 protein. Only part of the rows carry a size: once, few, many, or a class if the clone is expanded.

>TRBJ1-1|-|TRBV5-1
CASSSTGKSAEAFF
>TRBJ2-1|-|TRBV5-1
CASSRDSNNEQFF
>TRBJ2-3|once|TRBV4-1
CASSSGLAGGLRDTQYF
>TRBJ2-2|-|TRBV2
CASSADRGQSTGELFF
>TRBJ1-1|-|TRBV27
CASSFGEDTEAFF
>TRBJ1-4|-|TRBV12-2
CASRFGDRGGEKLFF
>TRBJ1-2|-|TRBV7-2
CASSLSPGDGYTF
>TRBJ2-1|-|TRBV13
CASSFLLAGGLNEQFF
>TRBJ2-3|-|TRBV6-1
CASSEAIAGGGTDTQYF
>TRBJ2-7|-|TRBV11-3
CASSRVAGGRSYEQYF
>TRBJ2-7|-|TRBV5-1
CASSSTAGSGEQYF
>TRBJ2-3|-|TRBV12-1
CASSRQGPRCTDTQYF
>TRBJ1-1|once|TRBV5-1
CASSLQSLGGAFF